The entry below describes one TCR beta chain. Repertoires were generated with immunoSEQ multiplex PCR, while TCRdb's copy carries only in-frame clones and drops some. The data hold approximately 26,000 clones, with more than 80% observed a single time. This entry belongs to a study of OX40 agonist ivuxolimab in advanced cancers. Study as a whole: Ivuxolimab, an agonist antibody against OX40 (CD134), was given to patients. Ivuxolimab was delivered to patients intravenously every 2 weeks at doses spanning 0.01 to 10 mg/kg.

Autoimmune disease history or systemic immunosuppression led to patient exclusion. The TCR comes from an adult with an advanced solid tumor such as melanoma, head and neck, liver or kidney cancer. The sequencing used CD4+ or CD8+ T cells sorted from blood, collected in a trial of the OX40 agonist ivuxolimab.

The CDR3 DNA is TGTGCCAGCAGCTTTGACAGGGACTACGAGCAGTACTTC. It is translated as CASSFDRDYEQYF. This chain joins TRBV11-3 and TRBJ2-7, with TRBD1 identical over 7 bases. The junction had 2 bases not matched to a gene; V was cut back by 3 bases and J by 3 bases. Germline V gives CDR1 SGHNT, CDR2 YENEEA. The CDR3 has 13 residues.